This note documents a single TCR beta chain sequence. Its cognate antigen is unknown. Germline CDR1 is SEHNR and CDR2 is FQNEAQ (reference sequence). V was pared by 4 bases and J by 7 bases, with 8 bases of the junction left unmatched. This CDR3 comprises 15 residues. This sample was taken from a study of OX40 agonist ivuxolimab in advanced cancers. Across the study: Patients received intravenous ivuxolimab every 2 weeks at 0.01 to 10 mg/kg. Study-level findings and limits: CD4+ and CD8+ blood T cells expanded clonally by week 6 at 0.1 to 3.0 mg/kg. Among some nonresponders, normalized T-cell clonal expansion was also low.

Clones were read by immunoSEQ multiplex PCR, and TCRdb kept only the in-frame ones, dropping some. Seen here are tens of thousands of clones, 84% observed once, and the top ten hold around 9.8%. V usage is TRBV7-9 and J usage is TRBJ1-5; 9 positions agree with TRBD1. Sequenced here: CD4+ or CD8+ T cells sorted from blood, sampled in a trial of the OX40 agonist ivuxolimab. The receptor's source is an adult with an advanced solid tumor such as melanoma, head and neck, liver or kidney cancer. For the CDR3, the DNA is TGTGCCAGCAGCTCCTCCGGGACAGGGATACAGCCCCAGCATTTT. It codes for CASSSSGTGIQPQHF. The variable domain in full, with the rest retrieved from reference TRBV7-9 and TRBJ1-5, is DTGVSQNPRHKITKRGQNVTFRCDPISEHNRLYWYRQTLGQGPEFLTYFQNEAQLEKSRLLSDRFSAERPKGSFSTLEIQRTEQGDSAMYLCASSSSGTGIQPQHFGDGTRLSIL.